Below, 32 T cell receptor beta chains from the same sample are listed, as sequenced in a study of shared clonotypes between healthy human individuals. This table comes from immunoSEQ multiplex PCR, and its TCRdb copy is limited to in-frame clones, with some not included. The sample yields 740,000 or so clones, about three quarters seen once. The sequencing sample was made of memory CD4+ T cells sorted from blood. Subset noted: CD45RA-negative fraction. Receptors originate from a woman in her twenties or thirties in good health.

The J gene is TRBJ1-3, the V gene TRBV19; 7 nucleotides align to TRBD1. Germline CDR1 LNHDA, CDR2 SQIVND (reference sequence). CDR3 length: 14 residues. The trim removed 7 bases at V and 2 bases at J, leaving 5 bases unmatched. In DNA form, the CDR3 reads TGTGCCAGTAAGGACCAGGGGGCTGGAAACACCATATATTTT. Translation: CASKDQGAGNTIYF.

The chain recombines TRBV5-1 with TRBJ2-7; 7 bases are a match to TRBD2. This CDR3 has 12 amino acids. The V gene's germline CDR1 is SGHRS and CDR2 YFSETQ. V dropped 3 bases and J dropped 6; count of bases not matched to a gene: 3. In DNA, the CDR3 is TGCGCCAGCAGCTGGACGGGAGGCGAGCAGTACTTC. Protein: CASSWTGGEQYF.

CDR3 protein: CASSQDTADLSTDTQYF. The CDR3 DNA sequence: TGCGCCAGCAGCCAAGATACGGCTGACCTGAGCACAGATACGCAGTATTTT. The V and J genes are TRBV4-1 and TRBJ2-3, with D unresolved. The germline V gene encodes CDR1 MGHRA and CDR2 YSYEKL. The CDR3 loop spans 17 amino acids. The ends were cut back, 0 bases at V and 0 bases at J, with 13 bases in the middle.

The table lists this clone with many counts. This chain connects TRBV4-1 to TRBJ2-7; 10 positions match TRBD2. J lost 2 bases, V lost 4 bases, and 20 bases had no gene match. Germline CDR1 is MGHRA and CDR2 is YSYEKL. There are 20 residues in the CDR3. CDR3 bases: TGCGCCAGCAGCCCGGGAGGAAAGTTGTCTAGCGGGAGACCCACCTACGAGCAGTACTTC. Encoded protein: CASSPGGKLSSGRPTYEQYF.

The chain employs TRBV19 and TRBJ2-2, with 8 bases fitting TRBD2. J gave up 3 bases and V 5 bases, and 2 bases lay outside the gene matches. The germline gives CDR1 LNHDA, CDR2 SQIVND (reference sequence). The CDR3 spans 14 residues. The CDR3 here is CASSREGYTGELFF. CDR3 bases: TGTGCCAGTAGTCGGGAGGGTTACACCGGGGAGCTGTTTTTT.

V and J are TRBV10-2 and TRBJ1-2, with no clear D. V lost 2 bases, J lost 8 bases, and 18 bases lay in between. This CDR3 is built from 15 residues. Germline V gene lookup returns CDR1 WSHSY and CDR2 SAAADI. CDR3 nucleotides: TGCGCCAGCAGTGAGCATCCCACAAGCCTATGGGGCTACACCTTC. This gives the protein CASSEHPTSLWGYTF.

The chain links TRBV19 to TRBJ2-3; 9 nucleotides agree with TRBD2. Germline trimming cut 5 bases from V and 10 bases from J; bases unmatched to any gene: 4. Germline V lookup: CDR1 LNHDA, CDR2 SQIVND (reference sequence). This CDR3 contains 12 residues. CDR3: CASSPSSGAQYF. DNA of the CDR3: TGTGCCAGTAGTCCTTCTAGCGGGGCGCAGTATTTT.

The rearrangement links TRBV28 to TRBJ1-4; D might be TRBD1 (5 bases). The germline CDR1 and CDR2 sequences are MDHEN and SYDVKM. V shed 3 bases and J shed 7 bases, with 15 bases lying between them. This CDR3 is 15 amino acids long. The chain's CDR3 is CASSFLSGKVEKLFF. CDR3 sequence (DNA): TGTGCCAGCAGTTTCCTGTCAGGGAAGGTTGAAAAACTGTTTTTT.

The J gene is TRBJ2-7, the V gene TRBV28; TRBD1 matches at 7 bases. Germline trimming cut 7 bases from V and 4 bases from J; bases unmatched to any gene: 7. The CDR3 sequence is 13 residues long. The V gene's germline CDR1 is MDHEN and CDR2 SYDVKM. CDR3 in amino acids: CASNEGARYEQYF. In DNA, the CDR3 is TGTGCCAGCAATGAGGGGGCACGATACGAGCAGTACTTC.

V usage is TRBV6-5 and J usage is TRBJ1-6, with 7 positions matching TRBD1. This CDR3 spans 14 amino acids. Trimming took 8 bases from V and 8 from J; bases not matched to a gene: 9. The V gene's germline CDR1 is MNHEY and CDR2 SVGAGI. CDR3 sequence reads: CASRQGHWDSPLHF. In DNA, the CDR3 is TGTGCCAGCCGACAGGGTCATTGGGATTCACCCCTCCACTTT.

The count of this clone is one. The chain recombines TRBV28 with TRBJ1-5; possibly TRBD1 for D (6 bases). The germline V gene encodes CDR1 MDHEN and CDR2 SYDVKM. With 10 bases removed from V and 0 bases from J, the gap between germline ends came to 13 bases. CDR3 size: 14 residues. The CDR3 sequence is CAIGGHNSNQPQHF. CDR3 DNA sequence: TGTGCCATCGGGGGACACAATAGCAATCAGCCCCAGCATTTT.

Concerning this clone itself: The same CDR3 is also encoded by other DNA sequences in this sample. This sequence joins TRBV18 and TRBJ2-7, with TRBD2 matching over 13 bases. CDR3 length: 15 residues. CDR1 and CDR2 (germline): KGHSH, LQKENI. Losses at the gene ends were 3 bases for V and 4 bases for J; bases not matched to a gene: 3. The CDR3 coding sequence is TGTGCCAGCTCACCTGGACTAGCGGGAGCTTACGAGCAGTACTTC. Translating it yields CASSPGLAGAYEQYF.

Relative to its sample, this clone is medium-sized. The V gene is TRBV5-1, the J gene TRBJ1-2, with a weak D call TRBD1 (6 bases). This CDR3 has 14 residues. The ends were cut back, 0 bases at V and 5 bases at J, with 11 bases in the middle. Germline loops: CDR1 SGHRS, CDR2 YFSETQ. The CDR3 sequence: CASSLELQGYGYTF. CDR3 nucleotide sequence: TGCGCCAGCAGCTTGGAGTTGCAGGGGTATGGCTACACCTTC.

The chain carries TRBV5-1 and TRBJ2-7; D perhaps matches TRBD1 (6 bases). Germline V gene lookup returns CDR1 SGHRS and CDR2 YFSETQ. V dropped 0 bases and J dropped 3 bases, with 13 bases sitting between them. The CDR3 covers 15 residues. This chain's CDR3 is CASSLVPGENYEQYF. The CDR3 DNA sequence: TGCGCCAGCAGCTTGGTTCCAGGGGAGAACTACGAGCAGTACTTC.

The J gene is TRBJ2-3, the V gene TRBV11-3, with a weak D call TRBD1 (5 bases). CDR3 length: 15 residues. The germline V gene encodes CDR1 SGHNT and CDR2 YENEEA. The V gene lost 0 bases and the J gene lost 2 bases, with 9 bases spanning the gap. The CDR3 coding sequence is TGTGCCAGCAGCTTAGAAGGGGTTCACACAGATACGCAGTATTTT. As protein: CASSLEGVHTDTQYF.

The chain combines TRBV7-2 with TRBJ2-1, with 8 bases aligning to TRBD2. Germline V gives CDR1 SGHTA, CDR2 FQGNSA. V gave up 3 bases and J gave up 7 bases; unmatched junction bases: 17. The CDR3 covers 18 residues. The CDR3 coding sequence is TGTGCCAGCAGCTTCCTCTATAGCGGGATCAATACAAGGAATGAGCAGTTCTTC. Its protein is CASSFLYSGINTRNEQFF.

The CDR3 here is CASSQEERRDTYEQYF. CDR3 nucleotides: TGCGCCAGCAGCCAAGAGGAGAGGCGGGACACCTACGAGCAGTACTTC. V and J are TRBV4-1 and TRBJ2-7; D may be TRBD1 or TRBD2 (6 bases each). Germline CDR1 is MGHRA and CDR2 is YSYEKL. CDR3 length: 16 residues. V gave up 0 bases and J gave up 2 bases, with 14 bases separating them.

This chain connects TRBV14 to TRBJ2-1; 16 nucleotides line up with TRBD2. With V trimmed by 4 bases and J by 7 bases, 7 bases remained unmatched. CDR1 SGHDN and CDR2 FVKESK come from the germline V gene. There are 17 residues in the CDR3. The CDR3 sequence: CASSPPGLAGGLNEQFF. In nucleotides, the CDR3 is TGTGCCAGCAGCCCCCCGGGACTAGCGGGAGGGCTTAATGAGCAGTTCTTC.

The chain links TRBV28 to TRBJ1-6; 7 positions agree with TRBD1. After removal of 3 bases from V and 5 bases from J, the junction contained 4 bases not matched to a gene. Germline CDR1 is MDHEN and CDR2 is SYDVKM. This CDR3 contains 15 residues. CDR3 bases: TGTGCCAGCAGTTTGGGACAGAAACATAATTCACCCCTCCACTTT. It yields the protein CASSLGQKHNSPLHF.

This clone was observed a handful of times. V usage is TRBV5-8 and J usage is TRBJ2-6; 10 nucleotides agree with TRBD1. The CDR3 length is 14 residues. Trimming removed 2 bases from V and 9 bases from J; junction bases left unmatched: 2. The germline V gene encodes CDR1 SGHTS and CDR2 YDEGEE. DNA of the CDR3: TGTGCCAGCAGCTTTAGGGACAGGGGCAACGTCCTGACTTTC. Its protein is CASSFRDRGNVLTF.

The chain uses TRBV5-1 and TRBJ2-7; TRBD1 agrees at 9 bases. The CDR3 runs 15 residues. Trimming took 0 bases from V and 4 from J; bases not matched to a gene: 5. Germline CDR1 reads SGHRS; CDR2 reads YFSETQ. The CDR3 DNA sequence: TGCGCCAGCAGCTTGGAACAGGGGGCGGGGTACGAGCAGTACTTC. This translates into CASSLEQGAGYEQYF.

Worth noting for this clone: Distinct nucleotide sequences in the sample also encode this CDR3. The chain employs TRBV2 and TRBJ1-2; TRBD1 might be the D (5 bases). From germline, CDR1 is SNHLY and CDR2 FYNNEI. V lost 4 bases to trimming and J lost 4 bases, with 7 bases between them. This CDR3 region has 12 residues. DNA of the CDR3: TGTGCCAGCAGTGGGGACTCCTATGGCTACACCTTC. This sequence encodes CASSGDSYGYTF.

This clone occurred once. Here the CDR3 reads CASSLREVRTEAFF. The CDR3 DNA follows: TGTGCCAGCTCACTCAGGGAGGTAAGGACTGAAGCTTTCTTT. This chain uses TRBV18 with TRBJ1-1, with D maybe TRBD1 (5 bases). The CDR3 covers 14 residues. With 4 bases removed from V and 5 bases from J, the gap between germline ends came to 14 bases. From germline, CDR1 is KGHSH and CDR2 LQKENI. The variable domain in full, with the rest retrieved from reference TRBV18 and TRBJ1-1, is NAGVMQNPRHLVRRRGQEARLRCSPMKGHSHVYWYRQLPEEGLKFMVYLQKENIIDESGMPKERFSAEFPKEGPSILRIQQVVRGDSAAYFCASSLREVRTEAFFGQGTRLTVV.

This clone appeared a single time. The chain has TRBV4-1 and TRBJ2-1; TRBD2 aligns across 10 bases. This CDR3 contains 17 residues. V was pared by 0 bases and J by 7 bases, with 9 bases of the junction left unmatched. CDR1 MGHRA and CDR2 YSYEKL come from the germline V gene. CDR3 nucleotide sequence: TGCGCCAGCAGCCAAGATCGGAGGTCTAGCGGGAGTAATGAGCAGTTCTTC. It yields the protein CASSQDRRSSGSNEQFF.

V usage is TRBV30 and J usage is TRBJ2-1, with TRBD2 matching 7 bases. The CDR3 sequence is 15 residues long. Looked up from germline, CDR1 is GTSNPN and CDR2 is SVGIG (reference sequence). With 6 bases clipped from V and 2 bases from J, the junction kept 10 bases outside the gene matches. CDR3 nucleotide sequence: TGTGCCTGCCCTAAGGGCGGGAGCACCTACAATGAGCAGTTCTTC. Translated, it gives CACPKGGSTYNEQFF.

The chain recombines TRBV14 with TRBJ2-7, with D perhaps matching TRBD1 (5 bases). The CDR3 contains 18 residues. V shed 1 base and J shed 3 bases, with 22 bases lying between them. Germline V gene sequence: CDR1 SGHDN, CDR2 FVKESK. CDR3: CASSQGIPGDSALYEQYF. The CDR3 DNA is TGTGCCAGCAGCCAAGGAATCCCAGGAGACAGCGCCCTCTACGAGCAGTACTTC.

The CDR3 is CASSKKSGNFGNTIYF. In DNA, the CDR3 is TGTGCCAGCAGCAAGAAGTCGGGGAATTTTGGAAACACCATATATTTT. The rearrangement uses TRBV5-6 and TRBJ1-3; no definite D call. V lost 4 bases and J lost 3, with 17 bases in between. The germline V gene encodes CDR1 SGHDT and CDR2 YYEEEE. This CDR3 has 16 residues.

The genes are TRBV30 and TRBJ2-1; D ambiguous. V lost 2 bases to trimming and J lost 6 bases, with 8 bases between them. The CDR3 is 12 amino acids. The V gene's germline CDR1 is GTSNPN and CDR2 SVGIG (reference sequence). For the CDR3, the DNA is TGTGCCTGGAGTCGTAGTAGCAATGAGCAGTTCTTC. Translated, it gives CAWSRSSNEQFF.

The V and J genes are TRBV28 and TRBJ2-4, with D perhaps TRBD2 (6 bases). V dropped 5 bases and J dropped 0 bases, with 20 bases sitting between them. Germline V gene data show CDR1 as MDHEN and CDR2 as SYDVKM. The CDR3 has 18 residues. The CDR3 DNA reads TGTGCCAGCAGTAATGTCGCGGGGCCAACCCTAGCCAAAAACATTCAGTACTTC. Amino acids: CASSNVAGPTLAKNIQYF.

The rearrangement links TRBV18 to TRBJ2-2; D is perhaps TRBD1 (5 bases). The ends were cut back, 3 bases at V and 4 bases at J, with 15 bases in the middle. Per germline, CDR1 KGHSH and CDR2 LQKENI. The CDR3 has 16 residues. The CDR3 DNA sequence: TGTGCCAGCTCACCTCGGGCCAAAAGGGGCACCGGGGAGCTGTTTTTT. It encodes CASSPRAKRGTGELFF.

The gene calls are TRBV28 and TRBJ1-5; weak D call: TRBD1 (6 bases). The germline V gene has CDR1 MDHEN and CDR2 SYDVKM. The V end was cut by 5 bases, the J end by 5 bases, with 13 bases between. CDR3 size: 14 residues. This chain's CDR3 is CASSGEGGHQPQHF. The CDR3 DNA sequence: TGTGCCAGCAGTGGCGAGGGGGGACATCAGCCCCAGCATTTT.

This clone was observed a single time. V is TRBV11-3 and J is TRBJ2-3, with 10 bases identical to TRBD2. CDR1 is SGHNT and CDR2 is YENEEA in the germline V gene. After removal of 3 bases from V and 4 bases from J, the junction contained 4 bases not matched to a gene. The CDR3 spans 15 residues. CDR3 DNA sequence: TGTGCCAGCAGCTTTTCTAGCGGGAGCCCAGATACGCAGTATTTT. It translates to CASSFSSGSPDTQYF.